A single T cell receptor (beta chain) is shown here with its context. The sample holds many counts of this clonotype. Its antigen is unknown. There are no base qualities to consult, and no much larger clone falls within one base. For repertoire sequencing, the TCR beta CDR3 regions were amplified from RNA transcripts. HTBI primers and the Qiagen OneStep RT-PCR kit were used in a first-round RT-PCR, which was followed by a second-round multiplex PCR, size selection and purification. Libraries were sequenced paired-end with 100 bp reads on an Illumina HiSeq2000. From the authors' description of their analysis: Reads were processed with SOAPnuke, discarding reads with adapters, uncalled bases, mean Phred below 15, or no exact constant-primer or identifier match. COPE v1.2.5 was used to merge high-quality paired reads. Unique nucleotide sequences were defined as clonotypes and aligned to IMGT TRB V, D and J references using MiTCR v1.1. Only V-J combinations with frequency above 0.0001 were analysed, covering over 99% of repertoires. A TCR clonal expansion and chaos score per V-J combination was defined as the ratio of F50 clonal expansion to chaos observed in the TCRdist matrix. Welch's t-statistics and random forest were used to narrow the features down to over ten V-J combinations, which were then fed into a naive Bayes classifier. The Morisita-Horn index was used to measure how similar the thyroid and blood repertoires were. The public reads were reprocessed in TCRdb via fastp at Q25 and MiXCR, keeping in-frame beta chains. Each CDR3 protein appears once, grouped with its most common genes and DNA. The V and J calls shown here were made by TCRdb, not taken from the authors' results. The table for this sample lists 170,000 or so distinct CDR3 sequences; 30% to 45% of them were counted only once. In total, the top ten clones hold about 6% of the sample.

The CDR3 sequence holds 16 residues, the cysteine and phenylalanine included. Here the CDR3 DNA is all that survives: 48 bases in frame from base 1. Looking up the germline V gene yields CDR1 SGHRS and CDR2 YFSETQ. Germline trimming: 6 bases from V, 3 bases from J; junction bases outside gene matches: 13. These data come from a study of Graves' ophthalmopathy and Graves' hyperthyroidism (dated by TCRdb to the late 2010s). The study in broad terms: Peripheral blood was collected at initial diagnosis, before any treatment. The study used TCR beta repertoire signatures to distinguish Graves' ophthalmopathy from Graves' hyperthyroidism and to predict progression to ophthalmopathy. Following sampling, methimazole starting at 30 mg daily was administered to hyperthyroidism patients, and high-dose intravenous methylprednisolone was administered to ophthalmopathy patients. The 95 to 100 discovery patients were divided at random into training and test sets in a 7:3 ratio. In more than five hyperthyroidism patients, T-cell repertoires of thyroid tissue and blood were compared. For independent validation, a separate cohort was made up of roughly 19 hyperthyroidism patients plus 17 patients who later progressed from hyperthyroidism to ophthalmopathy. In total, some 140 blood samples were TCR-sequenced: fewer than 50 ophthalmopathy, some 75 hyperthyroidism and some 17 hyperthyroidism-to-ophthalmopathy patients. To explore V-J signatures distinguishing ophthalmopathy from hyperthyroidism, a discovery set of around 100 patients (roughly 45 ophthalmopathy, 57 stable hyperthyroidism) was enrolled. Broad study findings and their caveats: Sample size was not predetermined statistically, and investigators were not blinded to group allocation. In validation, the model predicted ophthalmopathy progression with 55% to 71% sensitivity and about 77% specificity; roughly eleven predicted patients were CT-confirmed with GO in a median of about 7.1 months. Most expanded thyroid clonotypes with a frequency above 0.001 also appeared in blood, which suggests that blood repertoires may reflect the immune response in the thyroid. Ophthalmopathy was separated from stable hyperthyroidism by the 13-signature model with 87.88% sensitivity and 81% to 84% specificity in cross-validation and with 80%/75% in the test set.

Ophthalmopathy patients had moderately to severely active disease, Clinical Activity Score of at least 3, NOSPECS grade of at least 4, and disease duration under 3 months. Patients were excluded if they had other autoimmune diseases, uncontrolled infections, pregnancy or lactation. Diagnosis relied on clinical symptoms, serum thyroxine, TRAb, thyroid ultrasound and orbital computed tomography. Using Ficoll-Paque density gradient centrifugation, PBMCs were isolated from 8.5 to 10 ml of fresh peripheral blood. Total RNA was extracted with Trizol reagent and quality-checked on an Agilent 2100 Bioanalyzer.

The sequence was collected from a woman in her thirties or forties with Graves' ophthalmopathy. Donor details come from another sample of the same person, matched by shared clones. The sequence links TRBV5-1 to TRBJ2-5; 8 central nucleotides agree with TRBD2. The source material was peripheral blood. DNA sequence: TGCGCCAGCACCCTCGCTGGTAGCGGGATCAAAGAGACCCAGTACTTC. This sequence encodes CASTLAGSGIKETQYF. The variable domain in full, with residues beyond the CDR3 obtained from the reference TRBV5-1 and TRBJ2-5 genes, is KAGVTQTPRYLIKTRGQQVTLSCSPISGHRSVSWYQQTPGQGLQFLFEYFSETQRNKGNFPGRFSGRQFSNSRSEMNVSTLELGDSALYLCASTLAGSGIKETQYFGPGTRLLVL.